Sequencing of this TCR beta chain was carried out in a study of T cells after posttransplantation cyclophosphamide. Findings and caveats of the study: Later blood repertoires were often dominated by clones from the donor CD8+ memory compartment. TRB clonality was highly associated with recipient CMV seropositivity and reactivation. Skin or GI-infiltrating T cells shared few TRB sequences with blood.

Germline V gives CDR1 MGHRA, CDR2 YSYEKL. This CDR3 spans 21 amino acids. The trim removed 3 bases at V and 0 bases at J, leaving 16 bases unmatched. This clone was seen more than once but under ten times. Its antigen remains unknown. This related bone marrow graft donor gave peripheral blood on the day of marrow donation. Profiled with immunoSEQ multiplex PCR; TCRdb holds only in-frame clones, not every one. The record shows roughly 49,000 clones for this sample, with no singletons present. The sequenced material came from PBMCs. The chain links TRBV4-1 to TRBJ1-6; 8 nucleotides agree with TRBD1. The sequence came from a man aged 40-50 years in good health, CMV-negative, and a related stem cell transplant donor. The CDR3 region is CASSQGWTGRNPSSYNSPLHF. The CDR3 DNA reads TGCGCCAGCAGCCAGGGCTGGACAGGGAGGAACCCAAGCTCCTATAATTCACCCCTCCACTTT.